Each of the 9 T cell receptor beta chains below was sequenced from the same sample in a study of human T cells and chemical hapten exposure. TCRdb re-called the RACE reads with MiXCR, one entry per CDR3 protein. The profile covers 95,000 or so distinct CDR3 sequences, with about 10% appearing a single time and 3% to 4% taken by the ten largest. The time point here: patch test 2, 6 weeks after DPC sensitization. Described treatment: therapeutic diphenylcyclopropenone sensitization with weekly scalp DPC. The sample here was whole blood, taken in connection with sensitization to the hapten diphenylcyclopropenone (DPC). The source is a woman aged 40 to 49 with alopecia areata. Some clones in this sample may be carry-over from other donors' samples.

This clonotype has only a few counts. The chain has TRBV5-8 and TRBJ1-2; the D is unclear. V was cut by 6 bases and J by 0 bases, with 18 bases left in between. CDR1 is SGHTS and CDR2 is YDEGEE in the germline V gene. This CDR3 has 16 residues. In DNA form, the CDR3 reads TGTGCCAGCACGCCGAACCGGGGAGGAACTAACTATGGCTACACCTTC. Residues: CASTPNRGGTNYGYTF.

The chain couples TRBV20-1 to TRBJ1-6; 8 positions agree with TRBD1. The V segment lost 6 bases and the J segment 13 bases; nucleotides outside the gene matches: 11. The CDR3 totals 13 residues. Germline CDR1 reads DFQATT; CDR2 reads SNEGSKA (reference sequence). CDR3 in DNA: TGCAGTGCCGGACAGGGTGCGTCGCCGCCCCTCCACTTT. This gives the protein CSAGQGASPPLHF.

This clonotype occurred many times. The chain recombines TRBV6-1 with TRBJ1-6, with no clear D. The V gene lost 0 bases and the J gene lost 11 bases, with 11 bases spanning the gap. Germline V lookup: CDR1 MNHNS, CDR2 SASEGT. This CDR3 is 14 amino acids long. The CDR3 spells CASSEAQGGPPLHF. In DNA, the CDR3 is TGTGCCAGCAGTGAAGCTCAAGGCGGGCCACCCCTCCACTTT.

Ten or more counts support this clonotype. The rearrangement uses TRBV6-2 or TRBV6-3 and TRBJ1-3; D is ambiguous. Germline V gene data show CDR1 as MNHEY and CDR2 as SVGEGT. V was cut by 7 bases and J by 0 bases, with 13 bases left in between. This CDR3 spans 15 amino acids. The chain's CDR3 is CASTDGRSSGNTIYF. CDR3 DNA sequence: TGTGCCAGCACCGACGGACGGAGCTCTGGAAACACCATATATTTT.

At least ten counts were recorded for this clonotype. The chain couples TRBV11-2 to TRBJ1-1, with TRBD1 as a possible D gene (6 bases). V lost 6 bases and J 6 bases, leaving 17 bases between the germline ends. The germline gives CDR1 SGHAT, CDR2 FQNNGV. This CDR3 has 14 amino acids. CDR3 nucleotide sequence: TGTGCCAGCAGTAGGGGGACGGGACGGGCTGAAGCTTTCTTT. Translated, it gives CASSRGTGRAEAFF.

The rearrangement joins TRBV30 to TRBJ1-6; TRBD1 might be the D (6 bases). The CDR3 length is 15 residues. CDR1 and CDR2 from the germline V gene are GTSNPN and SVGIG (reference sequence). V was pared by 3 bases and J by 6 bases, with 15 bases between. The CDR3 loop is CAWRISTGTNSPLHF. The CDR3 DNA reads as TGTGCCTGGAGAATCTCAACAGGGACTAATTCACCCCTCCACTTT.

This clonotype was found many times. The chain has TRBV20-1 and TRBJ2-2; D is uncertain. Germline V CDR1 and CDR2: DFQATT, SNEGSKA (reference sequence). This CDR3 contains 15 residues. The V end lost 2 bases, the J end lost 0 bases, and 10 bases lay between the germline ends. CDR3 in DNA: TGCAGTGCTAGAAGTAGCCCGGCGAACACCGGGGAGCTGTTTTTT. It translates to CSARSSPANTGELFF.

This rearrangement joins TRBV7-2 to TRBJ2-7; tentative D call: TRBD1 (5 bases). The ends were cut back, 5 bases at V and 6 bases at J, with 11 bases in the middle. The CDR3 sequence is 12 residues long. The germline gives CDR1 SGHTA, CDR2 FQGNSA. This CDR3 reads CASSQGRREQYF. The CDR3 coding sequence is TGTGCCAGCAGCCAGGGCCGTCGCGAGCAGTACTTC.

This clonotype has only a few counts. The chain recombines TRBV12-5 with TRBJ1-1, with no clear D. V lost 8 bases and J lost 1, with 8 bases in between. This CDR3 has 12 residues. The germline gives CDR1 LGHNT, CDR2 FRNRAP. The DNA for the CDR3 is TGTGCTAGTACGGCGACGAACACTGAAGCTTTCTTT. Translation: CASTATNTEAFF.